Following are 3 T cell receptor beta chains from one sample sequenced in a study of cytomegalovirus exposure and HLA in healthy donors. Amplification used 60 Vbeta primers and 13 Jbeta primers. The protocol was immunoSEQ multiplex PCR, while the TCRdb copy is restricted to in-frame clones and leaves out a portion. The table includes more than 150,000 clones, 76% detected once. Input material: PBMCs. These receptors were collected from a man aged 18 to 29 in good health and CMV-seronegative.

This rearrangement joins TRBV15 to TRBJ2-1, with TRBD1 as a possible D gene (6 bases). V shed 1 base and J shed 0 bases, with 10 bases lying between them. This CDR3 has 16 residues. Germline CDR1 reads LNHNV; CDR2 reads YYDKDF (reference sequence). CDR3 sequence reads: CATSRAGHRSYNEQFF. The CDR3 bases are TGTGCCACCAGCAGAGCGGGACACCGCTCCTACAATGAGCAGTTCTTC.

This clone has more than one count but fewer than ten. This sequence joins TRBV7-2 and TRBJ1-5; possibly TRBD1 for D (5 bases). Germline V lookup: CDR1 SGHTA, CDR2 FQGNSA. Between the trimmed V and J ends, which lost 4 bases and 7 bases, there was a span of 11 bases. The CDR3 runs to 13 residues. The chain's CDR3 is CASSSGALQPQHF. The CDR3, as DNA: TGTGCCAGCAGCTCTGGGGCTCTCCAGCCCCAGCATTTT. Filled out from reference TRBV7-2 and TRBJ1-5, the complete variable domain reads GAGVSQSPSNKVTEKGKDVELRCDPISGHTALYWYRQSLGQGLEFLIYFQGNSAPDKSGLPSDRFSAERTGGSVSTLTIQRTQQEDSAVYLCASSSGALQPQHFGDGTRLSIL.

With respect to this clone: Other DNA sequences in this specimen translate into the identical CDR3. The J gene is TRBJ2-7, the V gene TRBV5-1, with 8 positions matching TRBD1. From germline, CDR1 is SGHRS and CDR2 YFSETQ. The length of the CDR3 is 13 residues. Unmatched junction bases numbered 5, after V lost 4 bases and J lost 5 bases. In nucleotides, the CDR3 is TGCGCCAGCAGCGCAACGACAGGGGACGAGCAGTACTTC. Protein product: CASSATTGDEQYF.